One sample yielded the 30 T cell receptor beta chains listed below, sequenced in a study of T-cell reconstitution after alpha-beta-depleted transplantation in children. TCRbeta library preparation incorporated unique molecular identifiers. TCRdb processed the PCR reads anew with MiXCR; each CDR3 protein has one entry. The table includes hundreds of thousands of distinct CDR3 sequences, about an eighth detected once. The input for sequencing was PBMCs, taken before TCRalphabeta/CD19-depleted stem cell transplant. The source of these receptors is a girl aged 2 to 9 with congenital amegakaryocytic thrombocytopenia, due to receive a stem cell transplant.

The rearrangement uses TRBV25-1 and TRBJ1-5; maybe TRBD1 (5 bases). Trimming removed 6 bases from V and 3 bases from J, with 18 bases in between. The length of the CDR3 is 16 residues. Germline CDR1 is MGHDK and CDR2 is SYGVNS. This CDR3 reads CASRTLGRVANQPQHF. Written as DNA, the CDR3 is TGTGCCAGCAGGACCCTCGGCAGGGTCGCCAATCAGCCCCAGCATTTT.

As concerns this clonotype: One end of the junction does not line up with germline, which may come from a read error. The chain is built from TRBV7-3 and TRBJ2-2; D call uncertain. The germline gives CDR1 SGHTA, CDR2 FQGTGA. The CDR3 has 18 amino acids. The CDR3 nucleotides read TGTACCAGCAGTTTAACGCGGCGGCCCCCCCCAACAACCGGGGAGCTGTTTTTT. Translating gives CTSSLTRRPPPTTGELFF. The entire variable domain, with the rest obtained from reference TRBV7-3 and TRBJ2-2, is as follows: GAGVSQTPSNKVTEKGKYVELRCDPISGHTALYWYRQSLGQGPEFLIYFQGTGAADDSGLPNDRFFAVRPEGSVSTLKIQRTERGDSAVYLCTSSLTRRPPPTTGELFFGEGSRLTVL.

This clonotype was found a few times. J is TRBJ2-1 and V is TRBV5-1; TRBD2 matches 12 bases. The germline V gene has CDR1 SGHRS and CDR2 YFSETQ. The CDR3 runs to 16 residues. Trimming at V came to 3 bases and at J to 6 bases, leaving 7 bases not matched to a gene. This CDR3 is CASSSTTSGSSNEQFF. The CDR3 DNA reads TGCGCCAGCAGCTCCACGACTAGCGGGAGTTCCAATGAGCAGTTCTTC.

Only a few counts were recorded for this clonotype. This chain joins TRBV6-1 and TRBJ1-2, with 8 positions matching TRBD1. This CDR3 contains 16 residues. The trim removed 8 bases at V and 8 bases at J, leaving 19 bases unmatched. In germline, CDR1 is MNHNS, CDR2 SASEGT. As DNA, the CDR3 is TGTGCCAGCGCGTCGTACTGGGAGGCCGACAGGGGCGGCTACACCTTC. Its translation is CASASYWEADRGGYTF.

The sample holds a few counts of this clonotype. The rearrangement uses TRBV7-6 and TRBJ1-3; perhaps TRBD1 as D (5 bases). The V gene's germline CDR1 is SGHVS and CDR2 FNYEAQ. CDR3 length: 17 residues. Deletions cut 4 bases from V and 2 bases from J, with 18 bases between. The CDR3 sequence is CASSSQTTVITGNTIYF. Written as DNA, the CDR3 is TGTGCCAGCAGCTCCCAGACGACAGTGATTACTGGAAACACCATATATTTT.

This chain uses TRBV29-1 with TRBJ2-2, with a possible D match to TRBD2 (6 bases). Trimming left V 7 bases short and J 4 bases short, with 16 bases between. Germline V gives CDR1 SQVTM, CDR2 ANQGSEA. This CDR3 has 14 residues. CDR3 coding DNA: TGCAGCGCCCTGGGGGGAGGTGGCACCGGGGAGCTGTTTTTT. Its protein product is CSALGGGGTGELFF.

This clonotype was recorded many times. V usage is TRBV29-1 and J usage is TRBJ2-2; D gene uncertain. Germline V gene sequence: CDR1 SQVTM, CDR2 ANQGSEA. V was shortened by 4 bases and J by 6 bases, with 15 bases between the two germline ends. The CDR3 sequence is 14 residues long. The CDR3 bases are TGCAGCGTTGGTAACAGTGCTTGGGCCGGGGAGCTGTTTTTT. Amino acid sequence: CSVGNSAWAGELFF.

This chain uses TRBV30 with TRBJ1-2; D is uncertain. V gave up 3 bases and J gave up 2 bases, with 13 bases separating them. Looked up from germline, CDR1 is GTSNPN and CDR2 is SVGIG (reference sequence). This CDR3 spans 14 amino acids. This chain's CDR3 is CAWRGWAGNYGYTF. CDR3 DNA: TGTGCCTGGAGGGGGTGGGCCGGAAACTATGGCTACACCTTC. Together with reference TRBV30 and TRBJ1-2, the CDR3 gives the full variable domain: SQTIHQWPATLVQPVGSPLSLECTVEGTSNPNLYWYRQAAGRGLQLLFYSVGIGQISSEVPQNLSASRPQDRQFILSSKKLLLSDSGFYLCAWRGWAGNYGYTFGSGTRLTVV.

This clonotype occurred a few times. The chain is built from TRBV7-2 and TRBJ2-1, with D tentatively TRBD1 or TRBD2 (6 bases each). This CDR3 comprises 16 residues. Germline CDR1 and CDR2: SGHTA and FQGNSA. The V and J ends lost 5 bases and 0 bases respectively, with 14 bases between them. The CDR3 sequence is CASSPRGRRSYNEQFF. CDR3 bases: TGTGCCAGCAGCCCCCGGGGGCGGCGCTCCTACAATGAGCAGTTCTTC.

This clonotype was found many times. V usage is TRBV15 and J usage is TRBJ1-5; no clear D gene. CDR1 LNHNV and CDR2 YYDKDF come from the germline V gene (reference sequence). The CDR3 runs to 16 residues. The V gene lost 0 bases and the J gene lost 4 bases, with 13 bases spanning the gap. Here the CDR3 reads CATSRDLAGGNQPQHF. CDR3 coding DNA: TGTGCCACCAGCAGAGATCTGGCCGGTGGGAATCAGCCCCAGCATTTT.

The CDR3 nucleotides are TGTGCCAGCAGCCAAGAACCCGGGGACAATCAGCCCCAGCATTTT. Amino acid sequence: CASSQEPGDNQPQHF. The chain couples TRBV3-1 to TRBJ1-5; no clear D. Germline lookup yields CDR1 LGHDT and CDR2 YNNKEL (reference sequence). The V and J ends lost 0 bases and 3 bases respectively, with 9 bases between them. This CDR3 is built from 15 residues.

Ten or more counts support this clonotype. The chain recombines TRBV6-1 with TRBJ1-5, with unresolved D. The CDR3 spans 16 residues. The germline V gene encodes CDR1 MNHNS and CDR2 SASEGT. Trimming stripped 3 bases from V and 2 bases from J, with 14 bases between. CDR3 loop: CASSDESVRGNQPQHF. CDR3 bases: TGTGCCAGCAGTGATGAGTCAGTCAGAGGCAATCAGCCCCAGCATTTT.

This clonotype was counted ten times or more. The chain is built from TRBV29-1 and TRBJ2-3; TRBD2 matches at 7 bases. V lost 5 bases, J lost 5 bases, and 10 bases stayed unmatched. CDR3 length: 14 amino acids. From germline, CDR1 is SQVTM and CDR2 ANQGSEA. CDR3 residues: CSVFAGERLDTQYF. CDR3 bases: TGCAGCGTTTTTGCGGGAGAACGTTTAGATACGCAGTATTTT.

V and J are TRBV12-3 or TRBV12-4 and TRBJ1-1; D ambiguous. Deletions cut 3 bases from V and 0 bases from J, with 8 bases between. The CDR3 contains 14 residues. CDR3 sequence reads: CASSFLSMNTEAFF. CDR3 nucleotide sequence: TGTGCCAGCAGTTTTCTGTCGATGAACACTGAAGCTTTCTTT.

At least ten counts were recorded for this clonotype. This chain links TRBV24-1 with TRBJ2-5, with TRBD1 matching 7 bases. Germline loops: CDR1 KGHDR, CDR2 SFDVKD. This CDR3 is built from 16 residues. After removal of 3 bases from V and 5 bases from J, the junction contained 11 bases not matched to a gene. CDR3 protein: CATSDQRTGWMETQYF. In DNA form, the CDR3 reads TGTGCCACCAGTGATCAGAGGACAGGATGGATGGAGACCCAGTACTTC.

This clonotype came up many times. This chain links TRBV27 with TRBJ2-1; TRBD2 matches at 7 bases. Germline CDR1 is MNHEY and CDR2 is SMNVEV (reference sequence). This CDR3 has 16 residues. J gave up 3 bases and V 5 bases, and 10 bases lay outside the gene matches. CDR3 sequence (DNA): TGTGCCAGCAGTCCTTTAGGTGGCGGGAGCTACAATGAGCAGTTCTTC. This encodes CASSPLGGGSYNEQFF.

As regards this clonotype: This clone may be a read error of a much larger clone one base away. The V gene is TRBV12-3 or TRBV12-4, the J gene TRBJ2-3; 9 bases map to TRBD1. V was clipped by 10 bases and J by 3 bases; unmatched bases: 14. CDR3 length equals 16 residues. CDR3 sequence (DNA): TGTGCCACCAGCCCGGGACAGGGAAGGGGGACAGATACGCAGTATTTT. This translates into CATSPGQGRGTDTQYF.

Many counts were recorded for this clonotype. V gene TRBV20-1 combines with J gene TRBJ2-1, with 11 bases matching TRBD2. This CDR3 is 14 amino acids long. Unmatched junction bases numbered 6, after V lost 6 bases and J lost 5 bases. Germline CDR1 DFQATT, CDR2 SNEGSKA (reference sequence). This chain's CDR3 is CSAQGLAVNNEQFF. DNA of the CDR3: TGCAGTGCCCAGGGACTAGCGGTAAACAATGAGCAGTTCTTC.

The chain's CDR3 is CASSQDPAGQGYNEQFF. CDR3 coding DNA: TGCGCCAGCAGCCAAGATCCTGCGGGACAGGGGTACAATGAGCAGTTCTTC. This rearrangement joins TRBV4-1 to TRBJ2-1; 10 bases map to TRBD1. The CDR3 contains 17 residues. Per germline, CDR1 MGHRA and CDR2 YSYEKL. The trim removed 0 bases at V and 4 bases at J, leaving 6 bases unmatched.

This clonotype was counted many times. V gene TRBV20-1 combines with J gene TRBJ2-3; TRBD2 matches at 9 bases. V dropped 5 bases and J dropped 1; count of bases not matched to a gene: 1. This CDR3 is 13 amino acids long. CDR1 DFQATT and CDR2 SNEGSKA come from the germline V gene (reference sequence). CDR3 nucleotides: TGCAGTGCTCGGACTAGCGGCACAGATACGCAGTATTTT. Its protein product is CSARTSGTDTQYF.

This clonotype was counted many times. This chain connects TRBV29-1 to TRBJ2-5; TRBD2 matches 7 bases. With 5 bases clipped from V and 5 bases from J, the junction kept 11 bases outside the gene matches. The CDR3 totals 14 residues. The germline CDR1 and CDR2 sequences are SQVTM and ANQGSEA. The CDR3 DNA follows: TGCAGCGTTTCCGGGACTATGGGCTCGGAGACCCAGTACTTC. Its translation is CSVSGTMGSETQYF.

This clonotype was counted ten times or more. CDR3 nucleotides: TGTGCCAGCAGCCAAGAGTGGGCGGGAGCCCGCACAGATACGCAGTATTTT. It translates to CASSQEWAGARTDTQYF. The V and J genes are TRBV4-2 and TRBJ2-3; TRBD2 matches at 7 bases. Germline lookup yields CDR1 LGHNA and CDR2 YNFKEQ. The CDR3 consists of 17 residues. The V segment lost 0 bases and the J segment 1 base; nucleotides outside the gene matches: 7.

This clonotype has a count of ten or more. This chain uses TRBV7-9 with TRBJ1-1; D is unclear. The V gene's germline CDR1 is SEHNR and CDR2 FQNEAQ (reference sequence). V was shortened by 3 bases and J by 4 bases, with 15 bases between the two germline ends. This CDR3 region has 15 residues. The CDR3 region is CASSFTPLPGTEAFF. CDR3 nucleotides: TGTGCCAGCAGCTTTACCCCCCTACCGGGCACTGAAGCTTTCTTT.

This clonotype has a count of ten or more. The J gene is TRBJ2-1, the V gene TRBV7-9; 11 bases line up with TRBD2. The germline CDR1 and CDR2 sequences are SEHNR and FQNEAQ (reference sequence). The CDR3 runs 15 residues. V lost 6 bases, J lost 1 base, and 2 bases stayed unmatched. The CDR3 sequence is CASRGTSGSYNEQFF. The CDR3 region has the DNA TGTGCCAGCAGGGGGACTAGCGGTTCCTACAATGAGCAGTTCTTC.

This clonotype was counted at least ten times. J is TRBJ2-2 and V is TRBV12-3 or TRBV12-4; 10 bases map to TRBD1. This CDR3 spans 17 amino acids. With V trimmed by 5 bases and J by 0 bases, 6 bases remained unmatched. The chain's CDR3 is CASSRDRGDPNTGELFF. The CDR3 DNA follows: TGTGCCAGCAGTCGGGACAGGGGAGATCCGAACACCGGGGAGCTGTTTTTT.

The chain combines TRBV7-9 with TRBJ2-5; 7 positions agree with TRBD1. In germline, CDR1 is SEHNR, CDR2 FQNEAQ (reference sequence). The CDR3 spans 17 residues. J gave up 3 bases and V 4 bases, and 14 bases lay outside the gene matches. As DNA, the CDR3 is TGTGCCAGCAGCTGGTCCCCTGAGGGACAGACAGAAGAGACCCAGTACTTC. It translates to CASSWSPEGQTEETQYF.

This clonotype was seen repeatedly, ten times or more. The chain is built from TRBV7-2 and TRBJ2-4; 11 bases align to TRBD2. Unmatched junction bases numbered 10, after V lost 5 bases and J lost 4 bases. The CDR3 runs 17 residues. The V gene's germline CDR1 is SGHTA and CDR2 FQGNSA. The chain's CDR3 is CASSSPLAGGLKNIQYF. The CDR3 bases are TGTGCCAGCAGCAGCCCCTTAGCGGGAGGGTTAAAAAACATTCAGTACTTC.

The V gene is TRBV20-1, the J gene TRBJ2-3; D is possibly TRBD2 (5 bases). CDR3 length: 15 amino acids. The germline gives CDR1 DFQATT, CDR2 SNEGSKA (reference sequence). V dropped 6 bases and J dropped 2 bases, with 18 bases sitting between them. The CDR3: CSAPGGLFPTDTQYF. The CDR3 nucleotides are TGCAGTGCCCCCGGAGGACTCTTCCCCACAGATACGCAGTATTTT.

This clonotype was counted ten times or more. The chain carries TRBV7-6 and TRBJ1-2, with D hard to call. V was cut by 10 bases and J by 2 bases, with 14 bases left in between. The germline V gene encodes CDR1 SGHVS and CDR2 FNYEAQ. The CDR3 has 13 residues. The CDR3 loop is CATRQAGNYGYTF. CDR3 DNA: TGTGCCACCCGCCAGGCGGGAAACTATGGCTACACCTTC.

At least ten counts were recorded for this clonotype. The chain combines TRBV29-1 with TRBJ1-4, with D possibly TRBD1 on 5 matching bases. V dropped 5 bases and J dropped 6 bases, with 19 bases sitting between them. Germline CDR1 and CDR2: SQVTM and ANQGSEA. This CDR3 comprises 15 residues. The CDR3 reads CSVREPGRLYEKLFF. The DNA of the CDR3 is TGCAGCGTTCGAGAACCGGGACGCCTTTATGAAAAACTGTTTTTT.